This T cell receptor (beta chain) stems from a study of prognosis after radiotherapy for stage I lung cancer. Findings of the study overall: Frequencies of TRBV and TRBJ gene use reportedly varied by whether patients had metastases.

The V and J ends lost 4 bases and 9 bases, in that order; junction bases with no gene match: 4. The germline gives CDR1 SGDLS, CDR2 YYNGEE. CDR3 length equals 12 residues. This clonotype was seen repeatedly, ten times or more. The antigen remains undetermined. With two-round multiplex PCR, TCR beta CDR3 sequences were amplified from genomic DNA. Individual primers that were specific to each TRBV and TRBJ gene served in first-round PCR. TCRdb itself ran the multiplex PCR reads through MiXCR, one entry per CDR3 protein. This table holds tens of thousands of distinct CDR3 sequences, around 31% found once.

This chain joins TRBV9 and TRBJ2-1, with 7 bases matching TRBD2. The sample in question was PBMCs, obtained before or after stereotactic body radiation therapy (not recorded which). The sequence was obtained from a donor over 45 with non-small cell lung cancer. The CDR3 region has the DNA TGTGCCAGCAGCCGACTAGCAGGTGAGCAGTTCTTC. This encodes CASSRLAGEQFF.